A single sample is the source of the 18 T cell receptor beta chains below, sequenced in a study of response to subunit inactivated influenza vaccine. TCRdb itself ran the RT-PCR reads through MiXCR, one entry per CDR3 protein. The sample yields about 700,000 distinct CDR3 sequences, 14% seen once. The sample here was PBMCs from blood, taken 14 to 15 days before vaccination. These receptors came from a man aged 45-60 years who received an inactivated influenza vaccine.

V and J are TRBV4-1 and TRBJ1-4, with D unclear. The germline gives CDR1 MGHRA, CDR2 YSYEKL. Between the trimmed V and J ends, which lost 1 base and 8 bases, there was a span of 17 bases. The CDR3 spans 16 residues. The CDR3 DNA reads TGCGCCAGCAGCCAAGGTACTGGACCGTGGGAAGAAAAACTGTTTTTT. The encoded protein is CASSQGTGPWEEKLFF.

The sample holds a few counts of this clonotype. The chain is built from TRBV10-3 and TRBJ2-1, with 11 nucleotides matching TRBD2. The CDR3 totals 15 residues. Germline loops: CDR1 ENHRY, CDR2 SYGVKD. V was pared by 4 bases and J by 7 bases, with 6 bases of the junction left unmatched. The CDR3 sequence is CAISVLAGVGNEQFF. CDR3 nucleotide sequence: TGTGCCATCAGTGTACTAGCGGGAGTTGGAAATGAGCAGTTCTTC.

This clonotype has only a few counts. The chain recombines TRBV3-1 with TRBJ2-5; D gene uncertain. Germline CDR1 and CDR2: LGHDT and YNNKEL (reference sequence). V lost 4 bases and J 2 bases, leaving 8 bases between the germline ends. The CDR3 extends over 13 amino acids. The CDR3 loop is CASSLLTQETQYF. The CDR3 DNA reads as TGTGCCAGCAGCCTTCTGACACAAGAGACCCAGTACTTC.

This clonotype was recorded a few times. This chain uses TRBV20-1 with TRBJ2-1, with TRBD2 identical over 11 bases. The J segment lost 3 bases and the V segment lost 0 bases, leaving 10 bases of the junction unmatched. CDR3 size: 18 residues. Germline lookup yields CDR1 DFQATT and CDR2 SNEGSKA (reference sequence). The CDR3 region has the DNA TGCAGTGCTAGAGATTCAACTAGCGGGAGAAGCTTCTACAATGAGCAGTTCTTC. Translating it yields CSARDSTSGRSFYNEQFF.

This clonotype was seen repeatedly, ten times or more. The V and J genes are TRBV10-3 and TRBJ2-5; D is undetermined. This CDR3 has 13 residues. The germline V gene has CDR1 ENHRY and CDR2 SYGVKD. Trimming removed 2 bases from V and 5 bases from J, with 9 bases in between. DNA of the CDR3: TGTGCCATCAGTGAGGGCAGCCGGGAGACCCAGTACTTC. This gives the protein CAISEGSRETQYF.

There are a few counts of this clonotype. This rearrangement joins TRBV5-5 to TRBJ2-1; a weak D match, TRBD1 (5 bases). Germline V gene data show CDR1 as SGHKS and CDR2 as YYEKEE (reference sequence). Trimming took 0 bases from V and 4 from J, leaving 11 bases between them. This CDR3 spans 15 amino acids. This CDR3 is CASSLEAGQYNEQFF. The CDR3 bases are TGTGCCAGCAGCTTGGAAGCAGGGCAGTACAATGAGCAGTTCTTC.

In this sample, this clonotype turned up a few times. The V and J genes are TRBV28 and TRBJ2-1; 16 nucleotides agree with TRBD2. The V gene's germline CDR1 is MDHEN and CDR2 SYDVKM. V lost 3 bases to trimming and J lost 5 bases; unmatched junction nucleotides: 10. CDR3 length: 19 residues. Here the CDR3 reads CASSFPGTSGRAYDNEQFF. The CDR3 DNA sequence: TGTGCCAGCAGTTTCCCCGGGACTAGCGGGAGGGCCTATGACAATGAGCAGTTCTTC. Complete variable domain (other parts from reference TRBV28 and TRBJ2-1): DVKVTQSSRYLVKRTGEKVFLECVQDMDHENMFWYRQDPGLGLRLIYFSYDVKMKEKGDIPEGYSVSREKKERFSLILESASTNQTSMYLCASSFPGTSGRAYDNEQFFGPGTRLTVL.

This clonotype was seen a handful of times. The chain carries TRBV5-1 and TRBJ1-2; D gene uncertain. With 0 bases removed from V and 1 base from J, the gap between germline ends came to 16 bases. The germline CDR1 and CDR2 sequences are SGHRS and YFSETQ. The CDR3 loop spans 17 amino acids. The CDR3 bases are TGCGCCAGCAGCTTGGTTGGGGTACAGATTCTTAACTATGGCTACACCTTC. Protein sequence: CASSLVGVQILNYGYTF.

The chain links TRBV5-1 to TRBJ2-1; no firm D call. Germline V CDR1 and CDR2: SGHRS, YFSETQ. Trimming pared 2 bases from V and 1 base from J, leaving 13 bases between. The CDR3 length is 16 residues. CDR3 sequence: CASSFGVGSSYNEQFF. The CDR3 DNA reads as TGCGCCAGCAGCTTCGGAGTGGGCTCGTCCTACAATGAGCAGTTCTTC.

The chain has TRBV2 and TRBJ2-3; a weak D match, TRBD2 (5 bases). V shed 8 bases and J shed 5 bases, with 20 bases lying between them. CDR1 is SNHLY and CDR2 is FYNNEI in the germline V gene. The CDR3 runs 15 residues. In DNA, the CDR3 is TGTGCCAGCTCGTCTCGGGCAGGCCGGGGAGATACGCAGTATTTT. Its translation is CASSSRAGRGDTQYF.

This clonotype appeared a few times. The J gene is TRBJ2-1, the V gene TRBV6-2 or TRBV6-3; TRBD2 is a possible D gene (6 bases). The V gene's germline CDR1 is MNHEY and CDR2 SVGEGT. Trimming shortened V by 8 bases and J by 4 bases, and 15 bases separated the two germline ends. CDR3 length: 14 amino acids. In nucleotides, the CDR3 is TGTGCCAGCTTGGGGACTTCACCTTACAATGAGCAGTTCTTC. Translated: CASLGTSPYNEQFF.

This chain joins TRBV12-3 or TRBV12-4 and TRBJ2-7; the D gene could be TRBD1 or TRBD2 (5 bases each). The V end lost 1 base, the J end lost 5 bases, and 15 bases lay between the germline ends. The CDR3 runs 15 residues. The CDR3 region is CASSLEGTRGDEQYF. For the CDR3, the DNA is TGTGCCAGCAGTTTAGAGGGAACAAGGGGAGACGAGCAGTACTTC.

The CDR3 protein is CSAKGSGGQPQHF. The CDR3 DNA sequence: TGCAGTGCTAAGGGTTCTGGGGGTCAGCCCCAGCATTTT. The genes are TRBV20-1 and TRBJ1-5, with D perhaps TRBD1 (5 bases). Germline V gene sequence: CDR1 DFQATT, CDR2 SNEGSKA (reference sequence). This CDR3 comprises 13 residues. V was trimmed by 4 bases and J by 6 bases, leaving 13 bases between them.

This clonotype appeared many times. The chain is built from TRBV24-1 and TRBJ2-1; 8 nucleotides match TRBD2. The length of the CDR3 is 15 residues. The V gene end was trimmed by 2 bases and the J gene end by 7 bases; junction bases not matched to a gene: 6. Germline lookup yields CDR1 KGHDR and CDR2 SFDVKD. DNA of the CDR3: TGTGCCACCAGTGATTATCAGCGGGGGAGTAATGAGCAGTTCTTC. This codes for CATSDYQRGSNEQFF.

In this sample, this clonotype turned up a few times. This rearrangement joins TRBV5-1 to TRBJ2-3; D gene uncertain. Germline V gives CDR1 SGHRS, CDR2 YFSETQ. This CDR3 is built from 15 residues. Deletions cut 0 bases from V and 1 base from J, with 9 bases between. CDR3 protein: CASSLEIGGTDTQYF. The CDR3 nucleotides are TGCGCCAGCAGCTTGGAGATAGGTGGCACAGATACGCAGTATTTT.

V gene TRBV6-5 combines with J gene TRBJ2-1, with TRBD2 matching over 7 bases. CDR1 and CDR2 (germline): MNHEY, SVGAGI. This CDR3 region has 18 residues. Losses at the gene ends were 3 bases for V and 2 bases for J; bases not matched to a gene: 13. CDR3 nucleotides: TGTGCCAGCAGTTATCTCATTCCTAGCGGATACGCCTACAATGAGCAGTTCTTC. Translating it yields CASSYLIPSGYAYNEQFF.

This clonotype showed up just a few times. The gene calls are TRBV6-2 or TRBV6-3 and TRBJ1-5; perhaps TRBD1 as D (6 bases). This CDR3 contains 16 residues. V gave up 0 bases and J gave up 4 bases, with 13 bases separating them. From germline, CDR1 is MNHEY and CDR2 SVGEGT. DNA of the CDR3: TGTGCCAGCAGTTACTCCGGGGGCTGGGGGAATCAGCCCCAGCATTTT. This translates into CASSYSGGWGNQPQHF.

The CDR3 here is CATSAPGQGINEQFF. CDR3 nucleotide sequence: TGTGCCACCAGTGCCCCGGGACAGGGAATCAATGAGCAGTTCTTC. The chain links TRBV24-1 to TRBJ2-1; 9 nucleotides match TRBD1. V shed 5 bases and J 6 bases; nucleotides not matched to a gene: 7. CDR1 KGHDR and CDR2 SFDVKD come from the germline V gene. The CDR3 runs 15 residues.